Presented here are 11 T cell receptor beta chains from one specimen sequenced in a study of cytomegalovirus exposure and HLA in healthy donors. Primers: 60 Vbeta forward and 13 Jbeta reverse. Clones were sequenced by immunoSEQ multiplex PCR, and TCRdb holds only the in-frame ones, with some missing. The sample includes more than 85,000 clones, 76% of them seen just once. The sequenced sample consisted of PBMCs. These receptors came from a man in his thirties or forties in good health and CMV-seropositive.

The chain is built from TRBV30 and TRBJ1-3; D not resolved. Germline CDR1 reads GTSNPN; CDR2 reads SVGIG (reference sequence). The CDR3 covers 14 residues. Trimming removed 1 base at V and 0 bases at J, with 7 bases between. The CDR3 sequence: CAWSGAGSGNTIYF. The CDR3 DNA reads TGTGCCTGGAGTGGTGCAGGCTCTGGAAACACCATATATTTT.

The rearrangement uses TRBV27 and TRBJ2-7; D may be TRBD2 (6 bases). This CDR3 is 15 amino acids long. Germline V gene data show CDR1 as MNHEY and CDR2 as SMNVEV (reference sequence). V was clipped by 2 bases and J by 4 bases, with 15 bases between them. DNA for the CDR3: TGTGCCAGCAGTTTAACCGGGACTGGATTATACGAGCAGTACTTC. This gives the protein CASSLTGTGLYEQYF.

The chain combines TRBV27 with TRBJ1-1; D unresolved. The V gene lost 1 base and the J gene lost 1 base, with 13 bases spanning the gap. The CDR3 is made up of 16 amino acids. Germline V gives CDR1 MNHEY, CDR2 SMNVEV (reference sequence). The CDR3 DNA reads TGTGCCAGCAGTTTATTCCGAGGGCTCCAGAACACTGAAGCTTTCTTT. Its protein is CASSLFRGLQNTEAFF.

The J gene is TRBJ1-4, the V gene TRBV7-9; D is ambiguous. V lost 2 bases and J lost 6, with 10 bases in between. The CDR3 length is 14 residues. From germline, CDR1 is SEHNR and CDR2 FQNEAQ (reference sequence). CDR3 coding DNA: TGTGCCAGCAGCTTATGGGCAGTAGATGAAAAACTGTTTTTT. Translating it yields CASSLWAVDEKLFF. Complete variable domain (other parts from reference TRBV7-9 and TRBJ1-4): DTGVSQNPRHKITKRGQNVTFRCDPISEHNRLYWYRQTLGQGPEFLTYFQNEAQLEKSRLLSDRFSAERPKGSFSTLEIQRTEQGDSAMYLCASSLWAVDEKLFFGSGTQLSVL.

CDR3 coding DNA: TGTGCCAGTAGTATAGGAGGGACAGCAGGCAATCAGCCCCAGCATTTT. This gives the protein CASSIGGTAGNQPQHF. The chain has TRBV19 and TRBJ1-5; 7 nucleotides align to TRBD1. V shed 1 base, J shed 2 bases, and the junction held 5 bases outside the gene matches. The CDR3 has 16 residues. Germline V gives CDR1 LNHDA, CDR2 SQIVND (reference sequence). The variable domain in full, with the rest retrieved from reference TRBV19 and TRBJ1-5, is DGGITQSPKYLFRKEGQNVTLSCEQNLNHDAMYWYRQDPGQGLRLIYYSQIVNDFQKGDIAEGYSVSREKKESFPLTVTSAQKNPTAFYLCASSIGGTAGNQPQHFGDGTRLSIL.

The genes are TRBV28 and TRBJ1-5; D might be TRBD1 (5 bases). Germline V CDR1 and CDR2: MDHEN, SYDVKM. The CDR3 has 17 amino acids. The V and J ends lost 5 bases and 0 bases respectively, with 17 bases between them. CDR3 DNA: TGTGCCAGCAGTCCTCCGGGGGAGCGCTATAGCAATCAGCCCCAGCATTTT. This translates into CASSPPGERYSNQPQHF.

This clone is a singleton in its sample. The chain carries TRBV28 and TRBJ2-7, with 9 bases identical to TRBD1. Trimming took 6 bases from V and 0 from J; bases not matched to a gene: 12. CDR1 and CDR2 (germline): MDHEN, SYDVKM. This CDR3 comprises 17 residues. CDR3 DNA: TGTGCCAGCAGCCTAGGGACAGGGAAAAGGGACTCCTACGAGCAGTACTTC. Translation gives CASSLGTGKRDSYEQYF.

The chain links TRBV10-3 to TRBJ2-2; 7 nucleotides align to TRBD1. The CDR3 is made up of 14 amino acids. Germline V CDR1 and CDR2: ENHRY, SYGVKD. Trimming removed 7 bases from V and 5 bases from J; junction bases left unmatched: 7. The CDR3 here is CAITSDRATGELFF. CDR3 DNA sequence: TGTGCCATCACCTCAGACAGGGCAACCGGGGAGCTGTTTTTT.

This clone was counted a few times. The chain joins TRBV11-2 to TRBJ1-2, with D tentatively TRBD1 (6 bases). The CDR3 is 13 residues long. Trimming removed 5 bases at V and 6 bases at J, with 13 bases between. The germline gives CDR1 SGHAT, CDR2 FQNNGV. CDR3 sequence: CASSPFEGDGYTF. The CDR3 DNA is TGTGCCAGCAGCCCGTTCGAGGGGGATGGCTACACCTTC.

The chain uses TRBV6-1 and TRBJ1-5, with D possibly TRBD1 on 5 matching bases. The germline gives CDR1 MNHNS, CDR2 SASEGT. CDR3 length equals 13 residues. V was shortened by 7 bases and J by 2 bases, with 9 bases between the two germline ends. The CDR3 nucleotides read TGTGCCAGCATTGCGGGGGGCAATCAGCCCCAGCATTTT. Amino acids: CASIAGGNQPQHF.

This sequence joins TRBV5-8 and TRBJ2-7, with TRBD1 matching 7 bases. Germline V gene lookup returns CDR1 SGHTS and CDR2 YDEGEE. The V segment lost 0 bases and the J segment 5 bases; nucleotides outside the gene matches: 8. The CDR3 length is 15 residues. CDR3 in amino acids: CASSLEGAQGDEQYF. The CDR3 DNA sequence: TGTGCCAGCAGCTTGGAGGGGGCACAGGGCGACGAGCAGTACTTC.